Described below is a single T cell receptor (beta chain) sequence and its context. The data originate from a study of blood T cell repertoires in COVID-19. Overall study context: PBMCs, B-cell-depleted T cells, or T cells were the source of the cDNA or gDNA that made up the material.

CDR3 length: 16 amino acids. V was cut by 1 base and J by 0 bases, with 10 bases left in between. CDR1 and CDR2 (germline): SGHVS, FNYEAQ. Under the authors' procedure: Reference gene primers were amplified, and this amplification served to estimate nucleated cell counts. Sequenced by immunoSEQ multiplex PCR; TCRdb stores in-frame clones only, minus some. The DNA was the basis for D and trimming; V, J and clone size are from that table. The sample has roughly 65,000 clones; about three quarters are singletons. The source is a human donor in a cohort sampled during active COVID-19. This chain connects TRBV7-6 to TRBJ2-1, with a tentative D call TRBD1 (5 bases). Specimen: peripheral blood. CDR3 loop: CASSLGGRSSYNEQFF. Here the CDR3 DNA reads TGTGCCAGCAGCTTAGGGGGCAGGAGCTCCTACAATGAGCAGTTCTTC.